This T cell receptor beta chain appears in the sequencing data of a study of PD-1 blockade in classical Hodgkin lymphoma. Study details: Patients were dosed intravenously with nivolumab at 3 mg/kg every 2 weeks.

Sequencing used immunoSEQ multiplex PCR; TCRdb keeps in-frame clones, though not all of them. The sample shows 80,000 to 100,000 clones, approximately 80% of them seen only once. As concerns this clone: Its antigen is as yet unknown.

General study findings and limits: The diversity seen at baseline in complete responders resembled that of newly diagnosed patients. CD4+ TCR diversity, unlike CD8+, rose significantly by C4D1. Any patient who commenced nivolumab under 1 year after ASCT was excluded.

Each patient's relapse followed autologous stem cell transplantation, and brentuximab vedotin exposure varied. The TCR was taken from a human donor with classical Hodgkin lymphoma. Sequenced here: peripheral blood mononuclear cells (PBMCs), sampled before the second cycle of nivolumab.

The CDR3 loop reads CASSRSGRDEQYF. The CDR3 DNA is TGTGCCAGCAGCCGTAGCGGGAGGGACGAGCAGTACTTC. V and J are TRBV7-9 and TRBJ2-7, with 11 bases aligning to TRBD2. CDR3 length equals 13 residues. With V trimmed by 5 bases and J by 5 bases, 2 bases remained unmatched. Germline CDR1 is SEHNR and CDR2 is FQNEAQ (reference sequence).